This entry lists 5 T cell receptor beta chains sequenced from one sample in a study of regulatory T cells in long-lasting Graves disease. As for time point: newly diagnosed GD, antithyroid drugs for less than 3 months. Researchers made the TCR library from RNA that was extracted from PBMCs. TCR beta libraries were built with iRepertoire HTBI primers and Arm-PCR of CDR3 regions. Via MiXCR, TCRdb re-called the multiplex PCR reads, giving one row per CDR3 protein. The data hold hundreds of thousands of distinct CDR3 sequences, with roughly 14% observed a single time. This sample also appeared in a second study, on T cells in Graves' hyperthyroidism and ophthalmopathy.

The sample here was peripheral blood mononuclear cells (PBMCs), taken at new diagnosis, from a patient treated with antithyroid drugs. Source of these receptors: a man younger than 45 with Graves disease.

This clonotype was picked up many times. This chain joins TRBV27 and TRBJ2-6; D uncertain. The CDR3 is 15 amino acids. CDR1 is MNHEY, CDR2 SMNVEV, per germline (reference sequence). Trimming took off 2 bases at V and 0 bases at J, with 5 bases between the two ends. CDR3 sequence: CASSLRYSGANVLTF. CDR3 nucleotide sequence: TGTGCCAGCAGTTTACGATACTCTGGGGCCAACGTCCTGACTTTC. Looking up the rest from reference TRBV27 and TRBJ2-6 gives the full variable domain: EAQVTQNPRYLITVTGKKLTVTCSQNMNHEYMSWYRQDPGLGLRQIYYSMNVEVTDKGDVPEGYKVSRKEKRNFPLILESPSPNQTSLYFCASSLRYSGANVLTFGAGSRLTVL.

The sample holds a few counts of this clonotype. The J gene is TRBJ2-6, the V gene TRBV20-1; D not resolved. V was pared by 6 bases and J by 0 bases, with 12 bases between. The CDR3 length is 15 residues. Looked up from germline, CDR1 is DFQATT and CDR2 is SNEGSKA (reference sequence). Written as DNA, the CDR3 is TGCAGTGCCCGACAATCCGACTCTGGGGCCAACGTCCTGACTTTC. Its protein is CSARQSDSGANVLTF.

This clonotype was counted ten times or more. The gene calls are TRBV6-5 and TRBJ2-3; possibly TRBD2 for D (5 bases). Germline CDR1 is MNHEY and CDR2 is SVGAGI. This CDR3 spans 14 amino acids. The ends were cut back, 2 bases at V and 5 bases at J, with 11 bases in the middle. This chain's CDR3 is CASSYLRGKDTQYF. CDR3 coding DNA: TGTGCCAGCAGTTACCTTCGGGGTAAAGATACGCAGTATTTT.

Ten or more counts support this clonotype. J is TRBJ1-3 and V is TRBV5-1; D uncertain. The V end was cut by 5 bases, the J end by 0 bases, with 12 bases between. Germline lookup yields CDR1 SGHRS and CDR2 YFSETQ. The CDR3 is 15 residues long. The CDR3, as DNA: TGCGCCAGCAGTATTACGGTCAGCTCTGGAAACACCATATATTTT. Its protein is CASSITVSSGNTIYF.

CDR3 sequence reads: CASSQASLAQFF. The DNA for the CDR3 is TGTGCCAGCAGCCAAGCTTCGCTTGCCCAGTTCTTC. V and J are TRBV3-1 and TRBJ2-1; D is unresolved. The CDR3 spans 12 residues. The V end was cut by 1 base, the J end by 13 bases, with 11 bases between. The germline gives CDR1 LGHDT, CDR2 YNNKEL (reference sequence).